These T cell receptor beta chains were read from a single sample in a study of shared clonotypes between healthy human individuals. The method was immunoSEQ multiplex PCR; TCRdb's version includes in-frame clones alone and lacks a portion of them. The sample holds more than 2 million clones, 90% to 95% seen once. What was sequenced was naive CD8+ T cells from PBMCs. These receptors all come from a man younger than 30 in good health. Some clones in this sample may be carry-over from other donors' samples. Each CDR3 is given without its conserved first and last residue.

v_gene	j_gene	len	CDR3aa
TRBV28	TRBJ2-7	14	ASSLGEMGEGYEQY
TRBV18	TRBJ1-2	10	ASSPDNYGYT
TRBV7-2	TRBJ1-2	15	ASSRSVLRDGFYGYT
TRBV9	TRBJ2-4	12	ASSVGRGGNIQY
TRBV7-8	TRBJ2-1	11	ASSLTSANEQF
TRBV4-1	TRBJ2-5	10	ASSQRGGTQY
TRBV4-3	TRBJ2-1	15	ASSQVSGPLPNGEQF
TRBV2	TRBJ2-7	9	ASRAVYEQY
TRBV7-8	TRBJ2-7	14	ASSLVDRLVFHEQY
TRBV7-6	TRBJ2-7	12	ASSFRDRRNEQY
TRBV11-2	TRBJ2-4	13	ASSLATSGENIQY
TRBV7-9	TRBJ2-3	14	ASSPGTSGSTDTQY
TRBV7-8	TRBJ2-7	13	ASSLLGASGYEQY
TRBV28	TRBJ2-7	14	VSTSRRGRGSYEQY
TRBV2	TRBJ2-7	14	ASSEGTLGTIYEQY
TRBV29-1	TRBJ2-7	13	SVDDWGTGSYEQY
TRBV7-9	TRBJ2-7	12	ASSAGFLSYEQY
TRBV27	TRBJ2-7	16	ASSLKGSAPYHSYEQY
TRBV28	TRBJ2-7	11	ASSTGSSYEQY
TRBV27	TRBJ2-1	10	ASSLDRVEQF
TRBV27	TRBJ2-3	19	ASRITHLTSGSSSSTDTQY
TRBV4-1	TRBJ2-7	12	ASSQERVSYEQY
TRBV14	TRBJ1-2	13	ASSPRPRPDYGYT
TRBV27	TRBJ1-2	13	ASRDPGQRAHGYT
TRBV6-6	TRBJ1-1	10	ASSSPYTEAF
TRBV6-7	TRBJ2-7	15	ASSYCPVGTHEYEQY
TRBV7-9	TRBJ1-2	12	ASSLAPRGDGYT
TRBV7-9	TRBJ1-4	12	ASSFSSSWEKLF
TRBV9	TRBJ2-7	12	ASSPRGTGYEQY
TRBV28	TRBJ1-5	12	ASSPIRGDQPQH
TRBV14	TRBJ2-7	13	ASSHLRTGGGEQY
TRBV7-9	TRBJ1-4	12	ASSKVGNNEKLF
TRBV28	TRBJ1-1	11	ASSFKGWTEAF
TRBV2	TRBJ2-1	13	ASSESSGSLYEQF
TRBV9	TRBJ2-1	13	ASSAFSGRTDEQF
TRBV6-1	TRBJ2-3	15	ASSERGNSGPGRPQY
TRBV28	TRBJ1-2	10	ASSRSYYGYT
TRBV19	TRBJ2-7	11	ASSVGGSYEQY
TRBV7-9	TRBJ2-5	13	ARPTGTGVQETQY
TRBV27	TRBJ2-2	14	ASIPSGRSNTGELF
TRBV19	TRBJ1-4	12	ASSIRQGDEKLF
TRBV10-1	TRBJ1-1	11	ASTADRGSEAF
TRBV28	TRBJ2-5	14	ASSCPPPGDGETQY
TRBV4-1	TRBJ2-2	16	ASSLIRLADEGAGELF
TRBV27	TRBJ1-5	11	ASSLDRDQPQH
TRBV29-1	TRBJ2-1	6	SVDEQF
TRBV7-9	TRBJ2-7	15	ASSLISGTSGRYEQY
TRBV27	TRBJ1-2	13	ASSLRTGDSYGYT
TRBV12-5	TRBJ2-1	17	ASGLVTSPGQGQDNEQF
TRBV28	TRBJ2-3	13	ASSFSGSGTDTQY
TRBV27	TRBJ1-2	13	ASSLQVAGMGGYT
TRBV4-1	TRBJ2-7	12	ASSLRQGIDEQY
TRBV27	TRBJ2-6	13	ASSPIGSGANVLT
TRBV28	TRBJ1-1	12	ASRMDGMNTEAF
TRBV19	TRBJ2-7	10	ASSQQGDEQY
TRBV5-1	TRBJ2-7	12	ASFPGLGPYEQY
TRBV5-6	TRBJ2-7	14	ASSPSPGQAHYEQY
TRBV6-5	TRBJ2-3	13	ASSYEAGITDTQY